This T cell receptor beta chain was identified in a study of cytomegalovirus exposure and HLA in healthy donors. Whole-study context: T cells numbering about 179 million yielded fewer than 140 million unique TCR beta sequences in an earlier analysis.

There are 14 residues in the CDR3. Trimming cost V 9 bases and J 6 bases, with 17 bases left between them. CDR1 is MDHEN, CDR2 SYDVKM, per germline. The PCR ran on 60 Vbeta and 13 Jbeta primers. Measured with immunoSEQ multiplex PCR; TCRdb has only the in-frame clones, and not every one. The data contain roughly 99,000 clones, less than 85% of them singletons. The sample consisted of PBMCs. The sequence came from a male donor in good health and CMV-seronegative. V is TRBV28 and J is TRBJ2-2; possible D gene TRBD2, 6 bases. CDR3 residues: CASWGGLRAGELFF. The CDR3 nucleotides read TGTGCCAGTTGGGGAGGACTAAGGGCCGGGGAGCTGTTTTTT. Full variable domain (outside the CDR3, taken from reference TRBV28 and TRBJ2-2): DVKVTQSSRYLVKRTGEKVFLECVQDMDHENMFWYRQDPGLGLRLIYFSYDVKMKEKGDIPEGYSVSREKKERFSLILESASTNQTSMYLCASWGGLRAGELFFGEGSRLTVL.